Shown below are 27 T cell receptor beta chains from a single sample sequenced in a study of blood T cells in healthy people across ages. It was with a sample-barcoded 5' primer and a J-beta primer mix that a second PCR of roughly 6 to 12 cycles was run. TCRdb independently ran MiXCR on the 5' RACE reads; one entry per CDR3 protein. The sample has some 860,000 distinct CDR3 sequences; more than 55% are singletons. Sequencing was performed on blood. The receptor set was obtained from a man aged 40-49 years in good health.

The V and J genes are TRBV7-2 and TRBJ2-1; the D gene could be TRBD1 or TRBD2 (5 bases each). There are 15 residues in the CDR3. Germline values: CDR1 SGHTA, CDR2 FQGNSA. V gave up 6 bases and J gave up 3 bases, with 15 bases separating them. The CDR3 here is CASRAYGANYNEQFF. CDR3 sequence (DNA): TGTGCCAGCAGAGCTTACGGGGCAAACTACAATGAGCAGTTCTTC.

This clonotype turned up a few times. This chain joins TRBV4-1 and TRBJ2-5; 7 nucleotides line up with TRBD2. CDR1 is MGHRA and CDR2 is YSYEKL in the germline V gene. Trimming took 3 bases from V and 5 from J; bases not matched to a gene: 18. The CDR3 sequence is 18 residues long. CDR3 loop: CASSQGLTKPTTAETQYF. CDR3 DNA: TGCGCCAGCAGCCAGGGACTAACCAAACCAACAACCGCGGAGACCCAGTACTTC.

This chain connects TRBV4-1 to TRBJ2-5; D may correspond to TRBD1 or TRBD2 (5 bases each). From germline, CDR1 is MGHRA and CDR2 YSYEKL. The ends were cut back, 4 bases at V and 2 bases at J, with 14 bases in the middle. The CDR3 runs to 15 residues. The chain's CDR3 is CASSRTGTLQETQYF. The CDR3 DNA follows: TGCGCCAGCAGCCGTACCGGGACGCTACAAGAGACCCAGTACTTC.

J is TRBJ2-6 and V is TRBV28; D ambiguous. The length of the CDR3 is 16 residues. Looked up from germline, CDR1 is MDHEN and CDR2 is SYDVKM. V shed 2 bases and J shed 2 bases, with 10 bases lying between them. CDR3 coding DNA: TGTGCCAGCAGTTTAGGCGGCAGGACTGGGGCCAACGTCCTGACTTTC. Residues: CASSLGGRTGANVLTF.

The V gene is TRBV20-1, the J gene TRBJ2-3; D call uncertain. Deletions cut 5 bases from V and 6 bases from J, with 9 bases between. The CDR3 extends over 11 amino acids. Germline loops: CDR1 DFQATT, CDR2 SNEGSKA (reference sequence). The CDR3 reads CSAPLTDTQYF. CDR3 DNA sequence: TGCAGTGCTCCATTAACCGATACGCAGTATTTT.

This clonotype was detected only once. The CDR3 region is CASSPGQGIADTQYF. CDR3 nucleotide sequence: TGTGCCAGCTCACCGGGACAGGGGATCGCAGATACGCAGTATTTT. The chain combines TRBV18 with TRBJ2-3, with 10 bases matching TRBD1. This CDR3 contains 15 residues. Germline CDR1 reads KGHSH; CDR2 reads LQKENI. Germline trimming cut 3 bases from V and 4 bases from J; bases unmatched to any gene: 4.

This chain joins TRBV28 and TRBJ2-2, with 9 positions matching TRBD1. J lost 1 base, V lost 8 bases, and 2 bases had no gene match. The CDR3 is 14 amino acids. Germline CDR1 MDHEN, CDR2 SYDVKM. In nucleotides, the CDR3 is TGTGCCAGCCGGGGACAGGGGAACACCGGGGAGCTGTTTTTT. Translated, it gives CASRGQGNTGELFF. Together with reference TRBV28 and TRBJ2-2, the CDR3 gives the full variable domain: DVKVTQSSRYLVKRTGEKVFLECVQDMDHENMFWYRQDPGLGLRLIYFSYDVKMKEKGDIPEGYSVSREKKERFSLILESASTNQTSMYLCASRGQGNTGELFFGEGSRLTVL.

This clonotype was counted a few times. This rearrangement joins TRBV20-1 to TRBJ2-3; possibly TRBD2 for D (5 bases). Germline V CDR1 and CDR2: DFQATT, SNEGSKA (reference sequence). Trimming left V 2 bases short and J 0 bases short, with 9 bases between. The CDR3 covers 14 residues. The CDR3 spells CSARHGVSTDTQYF. The CDR3 coding sequence is TGCAGTGCTAGACACGGGGTTAGCACAGATACGCAGTATTTT.

There are a few counts of this clonotype. As DNA, the CDR3 is TGTGCCAGCAGCTTCACCGCGGGACTCAGGGCTATCAACAATGAGCAGTTCTTC. Translated: CASSFTAGLRAINNEQFF. This chain joins TRBV11-3 and TRBJ2-1, with a weak D call TRBD2 (6 bases). Germline loops: CDR1 SGHNT, CDR2 YENEEA. V was clipped by 3 bases and J by 5 bases, with 23 bases between them. The CDR3 sequence is 18 residues long. The variable domain in full, completed from reference TRBV11-3 and TRBJ2-1, reads EAGVVQSPRYKIIEKKQPVAFWCNPISGHNTLYWYLQNLGQGPELLIRYENEEAVDDSQLPKDRFSAERLKGVDSTLKIQPAELGDSAVYLCASSFTAGLRAINNEQFFGPGTRLTVL.

This chain links TRBV5-1 with TRBJ1-3, with D uncertain. Germline V gene data show CDR1 as SGHRS and CDR2 as YFSETQ. The V and J ends lost 4 bases and 2 bases respectively, with 10 bases between them. The CDR3 length is 14 residues. CDR3 in amino acids: CASSPWTAGNTIYF. The CDR3 DNA reads TGCGCCAGCAGCCCGTGGACCGCTGGAAACACCATATATTTT.

The CDR3 region is CSVVTGGGNEKLFF. For the CDR3, the DNA is TGCAGCGTCGTTACAGGGGGTGGTAATGAAAAACTGTTTTTT. The chain combines TRBV29-1 with TRBJ1-4, with TRBD1 matching 8 bases. After removal of 6 bases from V and 4 bases from J, the junction contained 7 bases not matched to a gene. This CDR3 contains 14 residues. Germline CDR1 is SQVTM and CDR2 is ANQGSEA. Together with reference TRBV29-1 and TRBJ1-4, the CDR3 gives the full variable domain: SAVISQKPSRDICQRGTSLTIQCQVDSQVTMMFWYRQQPGQSLTLIATANQGSEATYESGFVIDKFPISRPNLTFSTLTVSNMSPEDSSIYLCSVVTGGGNEKLFFGSGTQLSVL.

The CDR3 spells CASSQEYGPHGSWYEQYF. In DNA form, the CDR3 reads TGCGCCAGCAGCCAAGAATATGGGCCACACGGGTCTTGGTACGAGCAGTACTTC. This chain connects TRBV4-3 to TRBJ2-7; D is undetermined. This CDR3 contains 18 residues. Germline V gene lookup returns CDR1 LGHNA and CDR2 YSLEER. Trimming took 0 bases from V and 4 from J, leaving 22 bases between them.

This clonotype has at least ten counts. The rearrangement links TRBV7-2 to TRBJ1-1; D unresolved. Germline V gene data show CDR1 as SGHTA and CDR2 as FQGNSA. This CDR3 has 14 amino acids. The V end lost 8 bases, the J end lost 2 bases, and 15 bases lay between the germline ends. This CDR3 reads CASRLGDFNTEAFF. The CDR3 region has the DNA TGTGCCAGCCGACTCGGAGATTTTAACACTGAAGCTTTCTTT. Using reference TRBV7-2 and TRBJ1-1 for the parts outside the CDR3, the full variable domain is GAGVSQSPSNKVTEKGKDVELRCDPISGHTALYWYRQSLGQGLEFLIYFQGNSAPDKSGLPSDRFSAERTGGSVSTLTIQRTQQEDSAVYLCASRLGDFNTEAFFGQGTRLTVV.

V and J are TRBV12-3 or TRBV12-4 and TRBJ2-5, with D uncertain. V lost 9 bases and J 4 bases, leaving 12 bases between the germline ends. The length of the CDR3 is 12 residues. The CDR3 DNA reads TGTGCCAGTGGAGCGCAATCAGAGACCCAGTACTTC. As protein: CASGAQSETQYF.

V is TRBV7-9 and J is TRBJ1-5; D perhaps matches TRBD1 (5 bases). The CDR3 consists of 15 residues. V was pared by 1 base and J by 7 bases, with 14 bases between. Germline V gene data show CDR1 as SEHNR and CDR2 as FQNEAQ (reference sequence). CDR3 nucleotide sequence: TGTGCCAGCAGCTTAGGTGGGGGAAGGAAGCAGCCCCAGCATTTT. It translates to CASSLGGGRKQPQHF.

The chain recombines TRBV10-3 with TRBJ2-3; the match to TRBD2 covers 10 bases. CDR1 and CDR2 from the germline V gene are ENHRY and SYGVKD. The CDR3 runs 15 residues. Trimming took 5 bases from V and 2 from J; bases not matched to a gene: 4. For the CDR3, the DNA is TGTGCCATCAGTCCGAGCGGGGGGGCCACAGATACGCAGTATTTT. Protein: CAISPSGGATDTQYF.

This clonotype was detected only a few times. This chain uses TRBV4-1 with TRBJ2-5, with D possibly called TRBD1 or TRBD2 (5 bases each). V was clipped by 0 bases and J by 4 bases, with 15 bases between them. This CDR3 is 16 amino acids long. Germline V lookup: CDR1 MGHRA, CDR2 YSYEKL. Here the CDR3 reads CASSQEGENEGETQYF. CDR3 DNA sequence: TGCGCCAGCAGCCAAGAAGGGGAGAATGAGGGAGAGACCCAGTACTTC.

The chain is built from TRBV28 and TRBJ2-4, with 7 bases matching TRBD1. The CDR3 totals 16 residues. Germline CDR1 and CDR2: MDHEN and SYDVKM. The V gene end was trimmed by 4 bases and the J gene end by 4 bases; junction bases not matched to a gene: 10. The DNA of the CDR3 is TGTGCCAGCAGTTGGCCTAGGTGGGACAGAAAAAACATTCAGTACTTC. The encoded protein is CASSWPRWDRKNIQYF.

The rearrangement links TRBV7-2 to TRBJ2-7, with a possible D match to TRBD1 (5 bases). Trimming left V 1 base short and J 3 bases short, with 13 bases between. Germline CDR1 is SGHTA and CDR2 is FQGNSA. The CDR3 length is 15 residues. DNA of the CDR3: TGTGCCAGCAGCTTAGACACGCCTAGGGGCTACGAGCAGTACTTC. It specifies CASSLDTPRGYEQYF.

The J gene is TRBJ2-3, the V gene TRBV12-3 or TRBV12-4; 7 bases are shared with TRBD2. The J segment lost 4 bases and the V segment lost 8 bases, leaving 9 bases of the junction unmatched. The CDR3 is 14 residues long. Written as DNA, the CDR3 is TGTGCCAGCGCCACTGGGGGGGGAGCAGATACGCAGTATTTT. This codes for CASATGGGADTQYF.

V is TRBV5-6 and J is TRBJ2-7, with 7 bases fitting TRBD1. The CDR3 has 14 amino acids. The V and J ends lost 4 bases and 3 bases, in that order; junction bases with no gene match: 7. The germline CDR1 and CDR2 sequences are SGHDT and YYEEEE. The CDR3 DNA follows: TGTGCCAGCAGCGAGGGACAGTGGGGCTACGAGCAGTACTTC. This translates into CASSEGQWGYEQYF. Together with reference TRBV5-6 and TRBJ2-7, the CDR3 gives the full variable domain: DAGVTQSPTHLIKTRGQQVTLRCSPKSGHDTVSWYQQALGQGPQFIFQYYEEEERQRGNFPDRFSGHQFPNYSSELNVNALLLGDSALYLCASSEGQWGYEQYFGPGTRLTVT.

This clonotype is a singleton in its sample. This chain joins TRBV9 and TRBJ1-2, with D possibly being TRBD1 (6 bases). The V end lost 2 bases, the J end lost 8 bases, and 13 bases lay between the germline ends. The germline V gene encodes CDR1 SGDLS and CDR2 YYNGEE. This CDR3 spans 13 amino acids. CDR3: CASSVQGIRGYTF. CDR3 nucleotide sequence: TGTGCCAGCAGCGTGCAGGGGATACGAGGCTACACCTTC.

This chain connects TRBV6-2 or TRBV6-3 to TRBJ2-3; D is undetermined. V gave up 3 bases and J gave up 10 bases, with 11 bases separating them. This CDR3 contains 12 residues. The germline CDR1 and CDR2 sequences are MNHEY and SVGEGT. The CDR3 region is CASSYRAMPQYF. DNA for the CDR3: TGTGCCAGCAGTTATCGGGCTATGCCGCAGTATTTT.

This clonotype appeared a few times. The chain has TRBV20-1 and TRBJ2-7; tentatively, D is TRBD1 (5 bases). The V and J ends lost 3 bases and 3 bases respectively, with 9 bases between them. CDR1 and CDR2 from the germline V gene are DFQATT and SNEGSKA (reference sequence). The CDR3 is 12 amino acids. For the CDR3, the DNA is TGCAGTGCTAGGGACATATTCTACGAGCAGTACTTC. Protein: CSARDIFYEQYF.

V and J are TRBV6-2 or TRBV6-3 and TRBJ2-5; 9 bases match TRBD2. V lost 2 bases to trimming and J lost 5 bases; unmatched junction nucleotides: 9. Germline V lookup: CDR1 MNHEY, CDR2 SVGEGT. The CDR3 has 16 amino acids. CDR3 bases: TGTGCCAGCAGTTACCCAATTCCCGCGGGAGGGGAGACCCAGTACTTC. Encoded protein: CASSYPIPAGGETQYF.

The chain combines TRBV4-3 with TRBJ1-4, with 7 nucleotides matching TRBD1. The germline CDR1 and CDR2 sequences are LGHNA and YSLEER. CDR3 length: 16 residues. J gave up 6 bases and V 4 bases, and 11 bases lay outside the gene matches. The CDR3 loop reads CASSRKNRGGDEKLFF. The CDR3 DNA follows: TGCGCCAGCAGCCGGAAAAACAGGGGAGGTGATGAAAAACTGTTTTTT.

The J gene is TRBJ2-5, the V gene TRBV6-2 or TRBV6-3; tentatively, D is TRBD2 (7 bases). Germline V gene data show CDR1 as MNHEY and CDR2 as SVGEGT. Trimming cost V 7 bases and J 5 bases, with 20 bases left between them. This CDR3 spans 15 amino acids. This CDR3 reads CASTVTGGPIETQYF. The CDR3 DNA is TGTGCCAGCACCGTAACCGGGGGGCCGATTGAGACCCAGTACTTC.